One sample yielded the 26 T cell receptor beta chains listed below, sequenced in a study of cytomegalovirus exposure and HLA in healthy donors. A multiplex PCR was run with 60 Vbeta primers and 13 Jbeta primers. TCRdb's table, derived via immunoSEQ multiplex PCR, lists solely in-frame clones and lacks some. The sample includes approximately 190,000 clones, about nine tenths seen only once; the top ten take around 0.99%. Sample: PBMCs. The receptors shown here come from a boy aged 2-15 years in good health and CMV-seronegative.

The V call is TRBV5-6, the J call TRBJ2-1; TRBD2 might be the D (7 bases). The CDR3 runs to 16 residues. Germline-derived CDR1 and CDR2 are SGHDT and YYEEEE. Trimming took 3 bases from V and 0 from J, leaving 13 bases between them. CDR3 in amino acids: CASSWGRGSSYNEQFF. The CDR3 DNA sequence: TGTGCCAGCAGCTGGGGGCGGGGGAGCTCCTACAATGAGCAGTTCTTC. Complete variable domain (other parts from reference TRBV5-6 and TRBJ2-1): DAGVTQSPTHLIKTRGQQVTLRCSPKSGHDTVSWYQQALGQGPQFIFQYYEEEERQRGNFPDRFSGHQFPNYSSELNVNALLLGDSALYLCASSWGRGSSYNEQFFGPGTRLTVL.

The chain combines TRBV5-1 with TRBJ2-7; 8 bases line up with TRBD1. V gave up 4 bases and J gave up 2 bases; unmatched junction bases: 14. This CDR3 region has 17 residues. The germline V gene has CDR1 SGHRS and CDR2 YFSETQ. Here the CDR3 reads CASSGGFYRTGPYEQYF. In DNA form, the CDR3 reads TGCGCCAGCAGCGGGGGCTTTTACAGGACAGGGCCCTACGAGCAGTACTTC.

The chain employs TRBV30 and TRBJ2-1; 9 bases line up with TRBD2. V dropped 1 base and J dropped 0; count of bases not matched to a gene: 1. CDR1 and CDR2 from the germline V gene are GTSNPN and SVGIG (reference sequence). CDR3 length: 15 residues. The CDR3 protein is CAWSGSGSSYNEQFF. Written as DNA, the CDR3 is TGTGCCTGGAGTGGTAGCGGGAGCTCCTACAATGAGCAGTTCTTC.

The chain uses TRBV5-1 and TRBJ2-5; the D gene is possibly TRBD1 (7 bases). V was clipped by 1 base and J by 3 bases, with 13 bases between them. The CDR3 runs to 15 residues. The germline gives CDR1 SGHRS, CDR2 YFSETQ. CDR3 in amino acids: CASSLLGGGEETQYF. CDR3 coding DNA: TGCGCCAGCAGCTTGTTAGGGGGCGGGGAAGAGACCCAGTACTTC.

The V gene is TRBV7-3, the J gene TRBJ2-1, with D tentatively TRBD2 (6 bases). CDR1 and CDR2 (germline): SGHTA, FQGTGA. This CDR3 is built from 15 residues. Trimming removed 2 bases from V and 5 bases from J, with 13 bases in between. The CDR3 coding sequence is TGTGCCAGCAGCTTATTCGGGGGAGAGAACAATGAGCAGTTCTTC. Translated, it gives CASSLFGGENNEQFF.

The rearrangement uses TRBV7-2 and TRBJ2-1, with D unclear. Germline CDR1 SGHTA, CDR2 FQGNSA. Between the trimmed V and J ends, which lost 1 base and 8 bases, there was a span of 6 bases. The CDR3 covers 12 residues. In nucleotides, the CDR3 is TGTGCCAGCAGCTTAGGGAGCTATGAGCAGTTCTTC. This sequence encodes CASSLGSYEQFF.

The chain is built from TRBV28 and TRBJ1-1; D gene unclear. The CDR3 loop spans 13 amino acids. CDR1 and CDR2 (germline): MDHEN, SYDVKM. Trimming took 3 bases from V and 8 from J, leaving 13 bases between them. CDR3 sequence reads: CASSLRGLWEAFF. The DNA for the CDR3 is TGTGCCAGCAGTTTGCGGGGTTTGTGGGAAGCTTTCTTT.

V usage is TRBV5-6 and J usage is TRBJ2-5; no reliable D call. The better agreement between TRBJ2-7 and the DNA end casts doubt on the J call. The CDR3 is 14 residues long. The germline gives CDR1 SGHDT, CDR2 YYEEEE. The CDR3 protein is CASSLIRLGYEQYF. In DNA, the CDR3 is TGTGCCAGCAGCTTGATCAGGCTGGGCTACGAGCAGTACTTC.

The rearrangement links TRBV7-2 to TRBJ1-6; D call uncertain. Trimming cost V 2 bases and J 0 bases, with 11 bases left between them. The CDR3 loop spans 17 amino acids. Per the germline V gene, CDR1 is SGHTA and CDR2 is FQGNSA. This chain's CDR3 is CASSLNRTSSYNSPLHF. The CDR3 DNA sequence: TGTGCCAGCAGCTTAAATCGTACAAGCTCCTATAATTCACCCCTCCACTTT.

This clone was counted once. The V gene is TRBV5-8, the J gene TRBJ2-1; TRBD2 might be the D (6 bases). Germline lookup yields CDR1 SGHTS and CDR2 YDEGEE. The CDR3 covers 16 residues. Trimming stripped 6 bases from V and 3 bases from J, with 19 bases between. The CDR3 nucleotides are TGTGCCAGCAATCCCGCCCGGGAGCGGGTCTACAATGAGCAGTTCTTC. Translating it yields CASNPARERVYNEQFF.

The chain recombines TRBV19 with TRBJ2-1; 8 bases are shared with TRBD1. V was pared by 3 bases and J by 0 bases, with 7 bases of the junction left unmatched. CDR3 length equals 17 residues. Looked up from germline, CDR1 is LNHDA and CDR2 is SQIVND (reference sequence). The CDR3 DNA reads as TGTGCCAGTAGTATGTTCACAGGGGGATTCTCCTACAATGAGCAGTTCTTC. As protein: CASSMFTGGFSYNEQFF.

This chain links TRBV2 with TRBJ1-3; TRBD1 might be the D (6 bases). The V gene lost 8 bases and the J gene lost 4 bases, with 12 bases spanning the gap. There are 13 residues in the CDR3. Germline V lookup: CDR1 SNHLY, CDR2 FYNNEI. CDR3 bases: TGTGCCAGCTCAGCAGGGGACGGAAACACCATATATTTT. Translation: CASSAGDGNTIYF.

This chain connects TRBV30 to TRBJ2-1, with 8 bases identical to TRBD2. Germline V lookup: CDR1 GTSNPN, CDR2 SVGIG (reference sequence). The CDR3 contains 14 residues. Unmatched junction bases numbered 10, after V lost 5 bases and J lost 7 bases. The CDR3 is CAWREGLGWNEQFF. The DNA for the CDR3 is TGTGCCTGGCGGGAGGGGTTAGGCTGGAATGAGCAGTTCTTC.

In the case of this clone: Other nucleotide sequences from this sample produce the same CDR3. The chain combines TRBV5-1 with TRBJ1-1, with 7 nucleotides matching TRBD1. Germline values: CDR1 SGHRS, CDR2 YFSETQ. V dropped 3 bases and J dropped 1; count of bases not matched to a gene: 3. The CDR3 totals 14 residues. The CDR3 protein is CASSSRTGNTEAFF. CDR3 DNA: TGCGCCAGCAGCTCGCGGACAGGGAACACTGAAGCTTTCTTT.

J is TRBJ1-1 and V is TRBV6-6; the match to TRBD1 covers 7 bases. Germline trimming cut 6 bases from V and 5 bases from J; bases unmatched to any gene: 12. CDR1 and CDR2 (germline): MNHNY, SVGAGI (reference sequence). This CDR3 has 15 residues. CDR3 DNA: TGTGCCAGCAGCTCAAGACAGGGATCGAGGACTGAAGCTTTCTTT. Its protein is CASSSRQGSRTEAFF.

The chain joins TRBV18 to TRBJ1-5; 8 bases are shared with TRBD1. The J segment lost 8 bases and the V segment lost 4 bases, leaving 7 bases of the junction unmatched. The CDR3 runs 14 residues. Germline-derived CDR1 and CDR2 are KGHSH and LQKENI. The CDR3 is CASSLTGAREPQHF. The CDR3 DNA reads TGTGCCAGCTCACTGACAGGGGCGAGAGAGCCCCAGCATTTT.

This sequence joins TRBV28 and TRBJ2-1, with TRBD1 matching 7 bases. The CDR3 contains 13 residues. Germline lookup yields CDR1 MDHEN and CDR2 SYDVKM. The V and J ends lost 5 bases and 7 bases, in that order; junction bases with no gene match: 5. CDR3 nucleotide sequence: TGTGCCAGCAGTGCCTTACAGGGGAATGAGCAGTTCTTC. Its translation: CASSALQGNEQFF. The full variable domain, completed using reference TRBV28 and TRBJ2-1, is DVKVTQSSRYLVKRTGEKVFLECVQDMDHENMFWYRQDPGLGLRLIYFSYDVKMKEKGDIPEGYSVSREKKERFSLILESASTNQTSMYLCASSALQGNEQFFGPGTRLTVL.

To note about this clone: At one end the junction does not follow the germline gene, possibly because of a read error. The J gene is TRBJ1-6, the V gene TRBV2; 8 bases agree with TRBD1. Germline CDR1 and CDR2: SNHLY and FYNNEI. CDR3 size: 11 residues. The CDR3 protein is CASRTPGQAYF. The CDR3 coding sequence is TGTGCCAGCAGGACCCCGGGACAGGCCTACTTT.

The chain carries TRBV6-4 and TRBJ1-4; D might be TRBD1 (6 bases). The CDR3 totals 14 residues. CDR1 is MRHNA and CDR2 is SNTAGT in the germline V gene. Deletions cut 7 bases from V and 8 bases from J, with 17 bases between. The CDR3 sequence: CASKSPQGGEKLFF. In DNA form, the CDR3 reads TGTGCCAGCAAGTCCCCACAGGGTGGGGAAAAACTGTTTTTT.

DNA for the CDR3: TGTGCCAGCATTTTGCACGCAGAAGAGACCCAGTACTTC. The encoded protein is CASILHAEETQYF. The chain has TRBV6-1 and TRBJ2-5; D gene ambiguous. The germline V and J ends were trimmed by 7 bases and 3 bases, with 12 bases remaining between them. Germline CDR1 is MNHNS and CDR2 is SASEGT. This CDR3 has 13 amino acids.

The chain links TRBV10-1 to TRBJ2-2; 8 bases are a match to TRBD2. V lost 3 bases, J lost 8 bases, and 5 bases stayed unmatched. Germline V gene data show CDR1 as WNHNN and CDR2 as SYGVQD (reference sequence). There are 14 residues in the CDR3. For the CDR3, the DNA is TGCGCCAGCAGTGACCGGCGGGGGGTGGGGGAGCTGTTTTTT. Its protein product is CASSDRRGVGELFF.

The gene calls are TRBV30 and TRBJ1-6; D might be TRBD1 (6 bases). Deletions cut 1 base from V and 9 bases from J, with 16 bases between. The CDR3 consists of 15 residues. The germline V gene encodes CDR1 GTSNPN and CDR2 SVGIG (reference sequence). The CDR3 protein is CAWSATYEGGSPLHF. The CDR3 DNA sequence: TGTGCCTGGAGTGCAACCTACGAAGGGGGTTCACCCCTCCACTTT.

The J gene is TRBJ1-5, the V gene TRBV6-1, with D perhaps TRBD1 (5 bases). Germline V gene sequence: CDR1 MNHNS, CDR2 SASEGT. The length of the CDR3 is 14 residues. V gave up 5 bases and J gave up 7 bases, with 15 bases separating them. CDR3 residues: CASSPSLRGQPQHF. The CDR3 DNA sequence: TGTGCCAGCAGTCCTTCCCTGCGGGGCCAGCCCCAGCATTTT.

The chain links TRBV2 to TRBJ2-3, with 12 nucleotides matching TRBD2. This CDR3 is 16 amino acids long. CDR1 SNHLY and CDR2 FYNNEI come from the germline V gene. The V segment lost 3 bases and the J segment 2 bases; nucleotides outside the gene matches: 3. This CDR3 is CASSELAGGTTDTQYF. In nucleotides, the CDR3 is TGTGCCAGCAGTGAGCTAGCGGGGGGGACCACAGATACGCAGTATTTT.

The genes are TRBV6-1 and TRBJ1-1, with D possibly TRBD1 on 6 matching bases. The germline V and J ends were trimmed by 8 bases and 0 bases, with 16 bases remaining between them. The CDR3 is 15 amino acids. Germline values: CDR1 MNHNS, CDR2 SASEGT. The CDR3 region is CASSGTSIMNTEAFF. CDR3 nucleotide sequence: TGTGCCAGCTCCGGGACATCCATCATGAACACTGAAGCTTTCTTT.

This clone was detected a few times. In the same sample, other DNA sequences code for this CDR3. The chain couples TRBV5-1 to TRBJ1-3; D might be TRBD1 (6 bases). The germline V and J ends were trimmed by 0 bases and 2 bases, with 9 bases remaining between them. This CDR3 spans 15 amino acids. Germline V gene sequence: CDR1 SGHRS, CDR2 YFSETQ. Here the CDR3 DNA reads TGCGCCAGCAGCTTGGCAGGGGAAGCTGGAAACACCATATATTTT. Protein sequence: CASSLAGEAGNTIYF. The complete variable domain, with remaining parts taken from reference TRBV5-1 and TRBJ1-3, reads KAGVTQTPRYLIKTRGQQVTLSCSPISGHRSVSWYQQTPGQGLQFLFEYFSETQRNKGNFPGRFSGRQFSNSRSEMNVSTLELGDSALYLCASSLAGEAGNTIYFGEGSWLTVV.